This paragraph reports one T cell receptor (beta chain). Its antigen remains unknown. The entry originates in a study of human T cells and chemical hapten exposure. Study background: Diphenylcyclopropenone was applied weekly to patients' scalps across the roughly 23-week study. The study, taken as a whole, reports: Relative to control repertoires, expanded TCRs gave rise to significantly more large CDR3 similarity clusters.

Time point: patch test 3, about 24 weeks after DPC sensitization. Specified treatment: therapeutic diphenylcyclopropenone sensitization with weekly scalp DPC. The trim removed 5 bases at V and 1 base at J, leaving 14 bases unmatched. Germline V lookup: CDR1 SGHTA, CDR2 FQGNSA. The CDR3 spans 17 residues. TCRdb re-derived calls from the RACE reads in MiXCR, one entry per CDR3 protein. The sample records approximately 160,000 distinct CDR3 sequences, about a quarter being singletons. The chain joins TRBV7-2 to TRBJ2-7; 7 nucleotides agree with TRBD1. This sequence originates from a woman aged 18 to 35 with alopecia areata. Some clones in this sample may be carry-over from other donors' samples. This material consisted of whole blood, taken in connection with sensitization to the hapten diphenylcyclopropenone (DPC). DNA of the CDR3: TGTGCCAGCAGCCTGCGCCCCGGGACAGCGTTTTCCTACGAGCAGTACTTC. Translation gives CASSLRPGTAFSYEQYF.